The entry below gives a single T cell receptor (beta chain) sequence along with its context. These data come from a study of blood T cell repertoires in COVID-19. Across the whole study: PBMCs, B-cell-depleted T cells, or T cells provided the cDNA or gDNA that made up the material.

Germline V lookup: CDR1 ENHRY, CDR2 SYGVKD. J gave up 4 bases and V 10 bases, and 9 bases lay outside the gene matches. This CDR3 region has 14 residues. Sequencing used immunoSEQ multiplex PCR; TCRdb keeps in-frame clones, though not all of them. The sample has fewer than 200,000 clones, roughly 80% seen once. The source material was peripheral blood. The V call is TRBV10-3, the J call TRBJ2-3; 9 nucleotides agree with TRBD2. This TCR derives from a man in his 60s with acute or convalescent COVID-19. The CDR3 spells CATLAGETPDTQYF. CDR3 bases: TGTGCCACCTTAGCGGGGGAAACCCCAGATACGCAGTATTTT.